Listed below are T cell receptor beta chains from one sample, sequenced in a study of T cells in Graves' hyperthyroidism and ophthalmopathy. TCRdb reanalysed the multiplex PCR reads using MiXCR and keeps one entry per CDR3 protein. The table has about 280,000 distinct CDR3 sequences, around a quarter seen once. The sequencing sample was made of blood. The receptors stem from a man between 40 and 49 years old with Graves' hyperthyroidism that later progressed to Graves' ophthalmopathy. Both conserved end residues are part of each CDR3. The order of the fields is D gene, J gene, V gene, clone size, CDR3 protein, CDR3 DNA. The D gene is left open where the match is weak. Only part of the rows carry a size: once, few, many, or a class if the clone is expanded.

d_call: NA; j_call: TRBJ2-7; v_call: TRBV11-2; clone_size: many; cdr3_aa: CASSVSGSYEQYF; cdr3_nt: TGTGCCAGCAGCGTCTCTGGCTCCTACGAGCAGTACTTC
d_call: NA; j_call: TRBJ2-5; v_call: TRBV19; clone_size: NA; cdr3_aa: CASSSLPLGTQYF; cdr3_nt: TGTGCCAGTAGTTCCCTCCCCTTGGGGACCCAGTACTTC
d_call: NA; j_call: TRBJ2-5; v_call: TRBV10-3; clone_size: many; cdr3_aa: CAISDPDRQETQYF; cdr3_nt: TGTGCCATCAGTGATCCGGACAGACAAGAGACCCAGTACTTC
d_call: NA; j_call: TRBJ1-1; v_call: TRBV28; clone_size: NA; cdr3_aa: CASSRLRARGTEAFF; cdr3_nt: TGTGCCAGCAGCCGCCTAAGGGCAAGGGGTACTGAAGCTTTCTTT
d_call: NA; j_call: TRBJ1-1; v_call: TRBV18; clone_size: many; cdr3_aa: CASSRTAEAEAFF; cdr3_nt: TGTGCCAGCTCACGCACAGCAGAGGCTGAAGCTTTCTTT
d_call: NA; j_call: TRBJ1-2; v_call: TRBV12-3/TRBV12-4; clone_size: NA; cdr3_aa: CASSLLGSYGYTF; cdr3_nt: TGTGCCAGCAGTTTACTAGGGAGCTATGGCTACACCTTC
d_call: NA; j_call: TRBJ1-5; v_call: TRBV20-1; clone_size: NA; cdr3_aa: CSGGGNGNQPQHF; cdr3_nt: TGCAGTGGAGGAGGGAACGGTAATCAGCCCCAGCATTTT
d_call: NA; j_call: TRBJ2-7; v_call: TRBV12-3/TRBV12-4; clone_size: many; cdr3_aa: CASSSTAYEQYF; cdr3_nt: TGTGCCAGCAGTTCGACAGCCTACGAGCAGTACTTC
d_call: NA; j_call: TRBJ2-5; v_call: TRBV20-1; clone_size: many; cdr3_aa: CSASKGGETQYF; cdr3_nt: TGCAGTGCTAGTAAAGGGGGAGAGACCCAGTACTTC
d_call: TRBD1; j_call: TRBJ2-7; v_call: TRBV29-1; clone_size: many; cdr3_aa: CSVEESQGYEQYF; cdr3_nt: TGCAGCGTTGAAGAGTCACAGGGGTACGAGCAGTACTTC
d_call: NA; j_call: TRBJ1-1; v_call: TRBV20-1; clone_size: many; cdr3_aa: CSARVNGGSPQRGTEAFF; cdr3_nt: TGCAGTGCTAGAGTCAACGGGGGGAGCCCCCAAAGGGGCACTGAAGCTTTCTTT
d_call: NA; j_call: TRBJ2-2; v_call: TRBV27; clone_size: NA; cdr3_aa: CASSLSPIGELFF; cdr3_nt: TGTGCCAGCAGTTTATCCCCCATCGGGGAGCTGTTTTTT
d_call: NA; j_call: TRBJ2-7; v_call: TRBV6-5; clone_size: many; cdr3_aa: CASSPTRSYEQYF; cdr3_nt: TGTGCCAGCAGCCCTACTCGGTCCTACGAGCAGTACTTC
d_call: NA; j_call: TRBJ2-7; v_call: TRBV14; clone_size: many; cdr3_aa: CASSQYRGEINEQYF; cdr3_nt: TGTGCCAGCAGCCAGTATCGGGGAGAGATTAACGAGCAGTACTTC
d_call: TRBD2; j_call: TRBJ2-2; v_call: TRBV7-3; clone_size: NA; cdr3_aa: CAGSLTGGLGGELFF; cdr3_nt: TGTGCCGGCAGCTTAACGGGAGGGCTCGGCGGGGAGCTGTTTTTT
d_call: NA; j_call: TRBJ1-1; v_call: TRBV6-2/TRBV6-3; clone_size: NA; cdr3_aa: CASSYSYPEAFF; cdr3_nt: TGTGCCAGCAGTTACTCGTATCCTGAAGCTTTCTTT
d_call: NA; j_call: TRBJ1-2; v_call: TRBV28; clone_size: many; cdr3_aa: CASSTLNYGYTF; cdr3_nt: TGTGCCAGCAGTACCTTGAACTATGGCTACACCTTC
d_call: NA; j_call: TRBJ2-7; v_call: TRBV11-1; clone_size: NA; cdr3_aa: CASSLSGIYEQYF; cdr3_nt: TGTGCCAGCAGCTTATCGGGGATCTACGAGCAGTACTTC
d_call: NA; j_call: TRBJ1-2; v_call: TRBV7-2; clone_size: many; cdr3_aa: CASSPDHRPGGTF; cdr3_nt: TGTGCCAGCAGCCCAGACCACAGGCCGGGGGGCACCTTC
d_call: NA; j_call: TRBJ1-1; v_call: TRBV15; clone_size: few; cdr3_aa: CATSRDWTNQNEAFF; cdr3_nt: TGTGCCACCAGCAGAGATTGGACCAACCAAAACGAAGCTTTCTTT
d_call: NA; j_call: TRBJ1-5; v_call: TRBV2; clone_size: many; cdr3_aa: CASSEGLFSNQPQHF; cdr3_nt: TGTGCCAGCAGTGAAGGTCTTTTTAGCAATCAGCCCCAGCATTTT
d_call: TRBD1; j_call: TRBJ2-4; v_call: TRBV5-1; clone_size: NA; cdr3_aa: CASSLGDRGNIQYF; cdr3_nt: TGCGCCAGCAGCTTGGGGGACAGGGGGAACATTCAGTACTTC
d_call: NA; j_call: TRBJ2-6; v_call: TRBV11-2; clone_size: once; cdr3_aa: CATSRGIPGANVLTF; cdr3_nt: TGTGCCACCAGCAGAGGGATACCTGGGGCCAACGTCCTGACTTTC
d_call: TRBD1; j_call: TRBJ1-5; v_call: TRBV6-1; clone_size: many; cdr3_aa: CASSVQGNDNQPQHF; cdr3_nt: TGTGCCAGCAGTGTACAGGGGAACGACAATCAGCCCCAGCATTTT
d_call: NA; j_call: TRBJ2-5; v_call: TRBV29-1; clone_size: once; cdr3_aa: CSARATQETQYF; cdr3_nt: TGCAGCGCTAGAGCGACCCAAGAGACCCAGTACTTC
d_call: NA; j_call: TRBJ1-2; v_call: TRBV5-1; clone_size: many; cdr3_aa: CASSLTSGAKYGYTF; cdr3_nt: TGCGCCAGCAGCTTGACGTCCGGGGCTAAGTATGGCTACACCTTC
d_call: NA; j_call: TRBJ2-5; v_call: TRBV10-3; clone_size: few; cdr3_aa: CAISGSPREAQETQYF; cdr3_nt: TGTGCCATCAGTGGGTCCCCTAGGGAAGCCCAAGAGACCCAGTACTTC
d_call: TRBD1; j_call: TRBJ1-3; v_call: TRBV28; clone_size: many; cdr3_aa: CASMGQGNTIYF; cdr3_nt: TGTGCCAGCATGGGACAGGGAAACACCATATATTTT
d_call: NA; j_call: TRBJ1-3; v_call: TRBV30; clone_size: many; cdr3_aa: CAWSHRTGTSSGNTIYF; cdr3_nt: TGTGCCTGGAGTCATCGAACCGGGACAAGCTCTGGAAACACCATATATTTT
d_call: NA; j_call: TRBJ1-5; v_call: TRBV20-1; clone_size: many; cdr3_aa: CSARDLSAHPGTQEGGNQPQHF; cdr3_nt: TGCAGTGCTAGAGATCTCAGCGCGCACCCGGGTACACAGGAAGGGGGCAATCAGCCCCAGCATTTT
d_call: NA; j_call: TRBJ2-3; v_call: TRBV24-1; clone_size: many; cdr3_aa: CATSDTTLADTQYF; cdr3_nt: TGTGCCACCAGTGATACAACACTGGCAGATACGCAGTATTTT
d_call: NA; j_call: TRBJ2-5; v_call: TRBV19; clone_size: NA; cdr3_aa: CASREDNEETQYF; cdr3_nt: TGTGCCAGTAGAGAGGACAACGAAGAGACCCAGTACTTC
d_call: NA; j_call: TRBJ2-7; v_call: TRBV6-2/TRBV6-3; clone_size: NA; cdr3_aa: CASSYSNDRRYEQYF; cdr3_nt: TGTGCCAGCAGTTACTCGAACGACAGGCGCTACGAGCAGTACTTC